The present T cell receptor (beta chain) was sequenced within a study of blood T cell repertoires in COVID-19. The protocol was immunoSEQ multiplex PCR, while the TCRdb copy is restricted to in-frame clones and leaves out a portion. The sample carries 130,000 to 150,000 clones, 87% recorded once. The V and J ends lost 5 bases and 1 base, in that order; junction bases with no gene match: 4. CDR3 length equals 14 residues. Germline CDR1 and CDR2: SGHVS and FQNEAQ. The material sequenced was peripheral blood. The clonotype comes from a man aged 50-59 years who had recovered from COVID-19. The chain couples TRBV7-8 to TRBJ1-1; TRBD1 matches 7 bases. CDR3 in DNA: TGTGCCAGCAGCCGAGGGACAGAGAACACTGAAGCTTTCTTT. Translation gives CASSRGTENTEAFF.